This TCR beta chain was identified during a study of persistence of HIV-infected CD4 T cells. Study at large: Multiple blood draws of up to about 180 mL, except a couple of donors with single leukapheresis. Findings and caveats of the study: Antigen-responding cells were enriched for degenerate expanded CDR3beta sequences.

CDR3 length: 11 residues. Trimming removed 7 bases from V and 3 bases from J, with 6 bases in between. Germline loops: CDR1 MNHEY, CDR2 SVGAGI. Nonspecific anti-CD3/anti-CD28 bead stimulation represents the broad CD4+ T cell repertoire. Responding CD4+ T cells were sorted by upregulation of both CD40 ligand and CD69. The immunoSEQ assay was version 4, run in survey mode. The repertoire was sequenced with immunoSEQ multiplex PCR; TCRdb's copy has only in-frame clones and lacks some. This table holds tens of thousands of clones, approximately 86% found once. Of note for this clone: What it recognizes is unknown.

This TCR was sampled from an adult man with HIV who was CMV-seropositive. The input for sequencing was CD4+ T cells sorted from PBMCs after 18-hour stimulation, taken from a patient who received antiretroviral therapy. This sequence joins TRBV6-5 and TRBJ2-5; D gene unclear. This CDR3 reads CASTRKETQYF. In nucleotides, the CDR3 is TGTGCCAGCACCAGAAAAGAGACCCAGTACTTC.